The 13 T cell receptor beta chains given below trace back to one sample, sequenced in a study of blood T cells in healthy people across ages. With a J-beta primer mix and a sample-barcoded 5' primer, a second PCR ran roughly 6 to 11 cycles. TCRdb re-called the 5' RACE reads with MiXCR, one entry per CDR3 protein. This sample carries 650,000 to 900,000 distinct CDR3 sequences, 60% to 80% of them seen once, and the ten largest clones take roughly a quarter. Specimen: blood. The receptor set was obtained from a man younger than 40 in good health.

The chain combines TRBV5-1 with TRBJ2-1, with TRBD1 matching 8 bases. Trimming took 2 bases from V and 7 from J; bases not matched to a gene: 14. This CDR3 is built from 17 residues. Germline V CDR1 and CDR2: SGHRS, YFSETQ. The chain's CDR3 is CASSLRSTGASGNEQFF. The DNA for the CDR3 is TGCGCCAGCAGCTTAAGATCGACAGGGGCCTCGGGGAATGAGCAGTTCTTC. Full variable domain (rest looked up from reference TRBV5-1 and TRBJ2-1): KAGVTQTPRYLIKTRGQQVTLSCSPISGHRSVSWYQQTPGQGLQFLFEYFSETQRNKGNFPGRFSGRQFSNSRSEMNVSTLELGDSALYLCASSLRSTGASGNEQFFGPGTRLTVL.

Here the CDR3 reads CASSLSTSGGQETQYF. The DNA for the CDR3 is TGTGCCAGCAGCTTGTCGACTAGCGGGGGCCAAGAGACCCAGTACTTC. The rearrangement joins TRBV9 to TRBJ2-5; 12 positions match TRBD2. V lost 4 bases to trimming and J lost 1 base; unmatched junction nucleotides: 5. Germline lookup yields CDR1 SGDLS and CDR2 YYNGEE. There are 16 residues in the CDR3.

The count of this clonotype is one. The chain joins TRBV12-3 or TRBV12-4 to TRBJ1-2, with 10 bases identical to TRBD1. Trimming at V came to 1 base and at J to 8 bases, leaving 4 bases not matched to a gene. This CDR3 region has 14 residues. This chain's CDR3 is CASSLDDRGHGYTF. The CDR3 coding sequence is TGTGCCAGCAGTTTAGATGACAGGGGGCACGGCTACACCTTC.

The V and J genes are TRBV27 and TRBJ2-5; possibly TRBD1 for D (5 bases). The J call may not be correct, given that the DNA end is closer to TRBJ2-1. CDR3 size: 15 residues. The germline gives CDR1 MNHEY, CDR2 SMNVEV (reference sequence). The CDR3 protein is CASSSAGPTQETQFF. Here the CDR3 DNA reads TGTGCCAGCAGTTCGGCAGGGCCCACCCAAGAGACCCAGTTCTTC.

Regarding this clonotype: A read error may account for a junction end that differs from germline. This chain links TRBV14 with TRBJ2-3; D remains ambiguous. The CDR3 contains 12 residues. CDR1 is SGHDN and CDR2 is FVKESK in the germline V gene. The CDR3 sequence is CASSPYTDTRYF. Written as DNA, the CDR3 is TGTGCCAGCAGCCCTTACACAGATACGCGGTATTTT.

The CDR3 here is CSAGSDKGVNTEAFF. DNA of the CDR3: TGCAGTGCTGGGAGTGATAAAGGAGTGAACACTGAAGCTTTCTTT. The chain carries TRBV20-1 and TRBJ1-1; D not certain. The V and J ends lost 5 bases and 0 bases respectively, with 16 bases between them. The CDR3 runs to 15 residues. Germline V gene lookup returns CDR1 DFQATT and CDR2 SNEGSKA (reference sequence).

The V gene is TRBV12-3 or TRBV12-4, the J gene TRBJ2-2; D might be TRBD1 (5 bases). V dropped 3 bases and J dropped 5 bases, with 10 bases sitting between them. The CDR3 extends over 14 amino acids. The CDR3 bases are TGTGCCAGCAGTTTTCGGCAGGGAACCGGGGAGCTGTTTTTT. Translated: CASSFRQGTGELFF.

The chain combines TRBV28 with TRBJ1-5, with D perhaps TRBD1 (6 bases). Germline V gene data show CDR1 as MDHEN and CDR2 as SYDVKM. CDR3 length: 17 residues. The V gene lost 6 bases and the J gene lost 3 bases, with 21 bases spanning the gap. The CDR3 coding sequence is TGTGCCAGCAGCTTTTTGGGGGCTCTGGCGAACAATCAGCCCCAGCATTTT. Translating gives CASSFLGALANNQPQHF.

This clonotype was observed a few times. The chain uses TRBV9 and TRBJ2-1, with TRBD2 matching 10 bases. CDR3 length: 16 amino acids. V shed 0 bases, J shed 5 bases, and the junction held 5 bases outside the gene matches. The V gene's germline CDR1 is SGDLS and CDR2 YYNGEE. CDR3 loop: CASSVGGSGGNNEQFF. The CDR3 DNA reads TGTGCCAGCAGCGTAGGTGGTAGCGGGGGGAACAATGAGCAGTTCTTC. The whole variable domain, remainder taken from reference TRBV9 and TRBJ2-1, is DSGVTQTPKHLITATGQRVTLRCSPRSGDLSVYWYQQSLDQGLQFLIQYYNGEERAKGNILERFSAQQFPDLHSELNLSSLELGDSALYFCASSVGGSGGNNEQFFGPGTRLTVL.

The CDR3, as DNA: TGTGCCAGCAGTCTAATCCCAGGGGGCGAGCAGTTCTTC. Its translation is CASSLIPGGEQFF. This chain connects TRBV28 to TRBJ2-1; 8 bases match TRBD1. Unmatched junction bases numbered 7, after V lost 5 bases and J lost 10 bases. Germline V CDR1 and CDR2: MDHEN, SYDVKM. The CDR3 spans 13 residues.

The chain couples TRBV7-3 to TRBJ2-1, with D possibly being TRBD1 or TRBD2 (5 bases each). The V end was cut by 1 base, the J end by 8 bases, with 12 bases between. The CDR3 runs 14 residues. CDR1 and CDR2 from the germline V gene are SGHTA and FQGTGA. The CDR3 sequence is CASSLMTRGDEQFF. CDR3 nucleotides: TGTGCCAGCAGCTTAATGACGAGGGGTGATGAGCAGTTCTTC.

The chain uses TRBV6-2 or TRBV6-3 and TRBJ2-7; 8 bases line up with TRBD1. V shed 8 bases, J shed 0 bases, and the junction held 6 bases outside the gene matches. Germline-derived CDR1 and CDR2 are MNHEY and SVGEGT. This CDR3 is built from 14 residues. The CDR3 loop is CASGRQGPSYEQYF. DNA for the CDR3: TGTGCCAGCGGGAGACAGGGGCCCTCCTACGAGCAGTACTTC.

This clonotype came up a few times. The genes are TRBV10-3 and TRBJ2-7; D perhaps matches TRBD2 (5 bases). Germline CDR1 is ENHRY and CDR2 is SYGVKD. Trimming pared 5 bases from V and 1 base from J, leaving 9 bases between. The length of the CDR3 is 13 residues. The CDR3, as DNA: TGTGCCATCAGTTCCTCGGGGTCCTACGAGCAGTACTTC. It yields the protein CAISSSGSYEQYF.